The next 6 T cell receptor beta chains were all read from a single sample in a study of human T cells and chemical hapten exposure. Time point of the sample: patch test 3, about 24 weeks after DPC sensitization. The treatment here: therapeutic diphenylcyclopropenone sensitization with weekly scalp DPC. Each CDR3 protein is one row after TCRdb ran MiXCR on the RACE reads. Of 70,000 or so distinct CDR3 sequences listed, 11% are singletons. The starting material was whole blood, obtained in connection with sensitization to the hapten diphenylcyclopropenone (DPC). The receptors shown here come from a woman aged 45-59 years with alopecia areata. Some clones in this sample may be carry-over from other donors' samples.

The V call is TRBV29-1, the J call TRBJ1-1; D is unresolved. Per the germline V gene, CDR1 is SQVTM and CDR2 is ANQGSEA. This CDR3 is 13 amino acids long. V was pared by 2 bases and J by 1 base, with 8 bases between. CDR3 protein: CSVEKGTNTEAFF. CDR3 coding DNA: TGCAGCGTTGAAAAGGGTACGAACACTGAAGCTTTCTTT.

This clonotype appeared a few times. V usage is TRBV7-2 and J usage is TRBJ1-2; D is perhaps TRBD1 (5 bases). Trimming pared 5 bases from V and 4 bases from J, leaving 8 bases between. The CDR3 is 12 residues long. The germline CDR1 and CDR2 sequences are SGHTA and FQGNSA. DNA for the CDR3: TGTGCCAGCAGCACCGACAGCTATGGCTACACCTTC. Amino acids: CASSTDSYGYTF.

This clonotype has a count of ten or more. This chain links TRBV6-5 with TRBJ2-4; TRBD1 is a possible D gene (5 bases). Trimming removed 4 bases at V and 1 base at J, with 11 bases between. CDR1 and CDR2 from the germline V gene are MNHEY and SVGAGI. This CDR3 has 15 amino acids. In DNA form, the CDR3 reads TGTGCCAGCAGTTCCAGGGAACAGGCCAAAAACATTCAGTACTTC. The encoded protein is CASSSREQAKNIQYF.

As concerns this clonotype: Possible read error: a much larger clone is one base away. The chain uses TRBV6-4 and TRBJ1-1, with 8 nucleotides matching TRBD1. This CDR3 has 13 amino acids. V trimming: 3 bases; J trimming: 6 bases; junction bases outside the gene matches: 3. Germline lookup yields CDR1 MRHNA and CDR2 SNTAGT. CDR3 bases: TGTGCCAGCAGTGAGCAGGGGGCGGCTGAAGCTTTCTTT. It translates to CASSEQGAAEAFF.

This clonotype has ten or more counts. The rearrangement links TRBV20-1 to TRBJ2-1, with D maybe TRBD1 (6 bases). The germline CDR1 and CDR2 sequences are DFQATT and SNEGSKA (reference sequence). V shed 5 bases and J shed 5 bases, with 10 bases lying between them. The CDR3 consists of 12 residues. In DNA form, the CDR3 reads TGCAGTGCTGATCGGGACAACAATGAGCAGTTCTTC. This codes for CSADRDNNEQFF.

The chain uses TRBV27 and TRBJ2-5, with D perhaps given as TRBD1 or TRBD2 (5 bases each). There are 14 residues in the CDR3. V gave up 2 bases and J gave up 7 bases, with 14 bases separating them. Germline V gene lookup returns CDR1 MNHEY and CDR2 SMNVEV (reference sequence). For the CDR3, the DNA is TGTGCCAGCAGTTTACGCGGGCCCCAGGGGACCCAGTACTTC. It translates to CASSLRGPQGTQYF.